The 7 T cell receptor beta chains reported below all come from one sample, sequenced in a study of blood T cell repertoires in COVID-19 (dated by TCRdb to 2020 to 2021). Preparation of the library involved the immunoSEQ multiplex PCR assay. This immuneACCESS table, as held by TCRdb, lists in-frame sequences with V and J called but not all clones. Of the missing ones, under half trace to an unresolved V gene in checked studies; the others have no known cause. This sample comprises about 80,000 clones, approximately 89% of them detected only once. The top ten clonotypes cover roughly 12% of the sample. The sequencing sample was made of peripheral blood. The receptors shown here come from a man between 65 and 80 years old with active or convalescent COVID-19.

V gene TRBV6-2 or TRBV6-3 combines with J gene TRBJ1-1, with 7 nucleotides matching TRBD1. The CDR3 extends over 16 amino acids. Unmatched junction bases numbered 12, after V lost 3 bases and J lost 5 bases. Looked up from germline, CDR1 is MNHEY and CDR2 is SVGEGT. The CDR3 spells CASSYWDSPEITEAFF. The CDR3 DNA sequence: TGTGCCAGCAGTTATTGGGACAGTCCAGAAATAACTGAAGCTTTCTTT.

A single count supports this clone. This chain joins TRBV2 and TRBJ1-1, with TRBD1 matching over 8 bases. V trimming: 0 bases; J trimming: 4 bases; junction bases outside the gene matches: 7. Germline assignment: CDR1 SNHLY and CDR2 FYNNEI. This CDR3 is 16 amino acids long. This CDR3 is CASSEAGRGRVTEAFF. The CDR3 nucleotides are TGTGCCAGCAGTGAAGCCGGCAGGGGGCGCGTCACTGAAGCTTTCTTT.

The rearrangement joins TRBV7-2 to TRBJ1-1; D possibly corresponds to TRBD1 (5 bases). Looked up from germline, CDR1 is SGHTA and CDR2 is FQGNSA. The V end lost 1 base, the J end lost 3 bases, and 12 bases lay between the germline ends. This CDR3 comprises 15 residues. Here the CDR3 reads CASSLEGRGDTEAFF. The CDR3, as DNA: TGTGCCAGCAGCTTAGAAGGGAGGGGCGACACTGAAGCTTTCTTT.

The chain uses TRBV3-1 (or the pseudogene TRBV3-2) and TRBJ2-3, with 9 nucleotides matching TRBD2. Germline CDR1 is LGHDT and CDR2 is YNNKEL (reference sequence). The CDR3 spans 19 residues. V was clipped by 1 base and J by 5 bases; unmatched bases: 16. The CDR3 sequence is CASSQVVPLRRGGVDTQYF. CDR3 nucleotides: TGTGCCAGCAGCCAAGTGGTCCCGCTAAGGCGGGGGGGCGTAGATACGCAGTATTTT.

J is TRBJ2-7 and V is TRBV11-1; D gene unclear. The CDR3 is 13 amino acids. Trimming shortened V by 5 bases and J by 3 bases, and 11 bases separated the two germline ends. The germline CDR1 and CDR2 sequences are SGHAT and FQDESV (reference sequence). The CDR3 loop is CASSPRFNYEQYF. CDR3 sequence (DNA): TGTGCCAGCAGCCCTAGGTTTAACTACGAGCAGTACTTC. Using reference TRBV11-1 and TRBJ2-7 for the parts outside the CDR3, the full variable domain is EAEVAQSPRYKITEKSQAVAFWCDPISGHATLYWYRQILGQGPELLVQFQDESVVDDSQLPKDRFSAERLKGVDSTLKIQPAELGDSAMYLCASSPRFNYEQYFGPGTRLTVT.

The V call is TRBV28, the J call TRBJ2-7; TRBD2 aligns across 8 bases. The V segment lost 8 bases and the J segment 0 bases; nucleotides outside the gene matches: 9. The CDR3 is made up of 15 amino acids. Germline values: CDR1 MDHEN, CDR2 SYDVKM. The CDR3 sequence is CASAGGTLSSYEQYF. CDR3 in DNA: TGTGCCAGCGCGGGGGGAACGTTAAGCTCCTACGAGCAGTACTTC.

Concerning this clone itself: At one end the junction does not follow the germline gene, possibly because of a read error. For the CDR3, the DNA is TGTGCCAGCAGTTACTCCTTCAATGAGCAGTTCTTC. Translated, it gives CASSYSFNEQFF. V is TRBV6-6 and J is TRBJ2-1; D call uncertain. CDR1 and CDR2 (germline): MNHNY, SVGAGI (reference sequence). This CDR3 contains 12 residues.